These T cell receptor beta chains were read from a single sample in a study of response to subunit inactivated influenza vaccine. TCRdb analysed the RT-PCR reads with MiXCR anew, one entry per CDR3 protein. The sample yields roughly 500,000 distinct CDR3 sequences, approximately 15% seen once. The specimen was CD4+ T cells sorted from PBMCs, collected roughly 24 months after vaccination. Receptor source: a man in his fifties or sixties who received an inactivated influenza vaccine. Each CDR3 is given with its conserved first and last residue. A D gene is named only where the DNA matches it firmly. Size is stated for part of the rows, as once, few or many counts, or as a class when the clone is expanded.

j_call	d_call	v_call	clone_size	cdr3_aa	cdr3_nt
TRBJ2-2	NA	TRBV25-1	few	CASLEQNTGELFF	TGTGCCAGCCTTGAACAGAACACCGGGGAGCTGTTTTTT
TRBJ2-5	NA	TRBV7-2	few	CASSLAAGFSETQYF	TGTGCCAGCAGCTTAGCCGCGGGTTTTTCGGAGACCCAGTACTTC
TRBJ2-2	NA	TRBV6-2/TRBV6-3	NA	CASSLRVPNTGELFF	TGTGCCAGCAGTTTGAGGGTACCGAACACCGGGGAGCTGTTTTTT
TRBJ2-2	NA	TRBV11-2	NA	CASSPRTVTGELFF	TGTGCCAGCAGCCCGAGGACTGTCACCGGGGAGCTGTTTTTT
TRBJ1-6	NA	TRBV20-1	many	CSALWRANSPLHF	TGCAGTGCGTTGTGGCGGGCCAATTCACCCCTCCACTTT
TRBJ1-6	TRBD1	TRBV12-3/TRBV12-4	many	CASSLGQGYNSPLHF	TGTGCCAGCAGTCTCGGACAGGGTTATAATTCACCCCTCCACTTT
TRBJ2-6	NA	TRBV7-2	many	CASSLTGANVLTF	TGTGCCAGCAGCTTAACTGGGGCCAACGTCCTGACTTTC
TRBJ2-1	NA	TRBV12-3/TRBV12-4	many	CASSYGRNYNEQFF	TGTGCCAGCAGTTATGGGAGGAACTACAATGAGCAGTTCTTC
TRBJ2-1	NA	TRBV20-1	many	CSAPAGLHDYNEQFF	TGCAGTGCTCCGGCAGGGCTACATGACTACAATGAGCAGTTCTTC
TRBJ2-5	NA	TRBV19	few	CATRGPPATWQSQETQYF	TGTGCCACACGGGGCCCTCCCGCAACCTGGCAAAGTCAAGAGACCCAGTACTTC
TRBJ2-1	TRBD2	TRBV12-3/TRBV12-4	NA	CASRGLAGGINEQFF	TGTGCCAGCAGGGGACTAGCGGGGGGGATCAATGAGCAGTTCTTC
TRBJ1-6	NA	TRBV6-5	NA	CASSPDLSPLHF	TGTGCCAGCAGTCCTGACCTCTCACCCCTCCACTTT
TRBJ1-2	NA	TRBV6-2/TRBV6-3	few	CASSPRFPNGYTF	TGTGCCAGCAGTCCGAGGTTCCCCAATGGCTACACCTTC
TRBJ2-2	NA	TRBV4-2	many	CASSQGGTPGELFF	TGTGCCAGCAGCCAAGGTGGGACCCCCGGGGAGCTGTTTTTT
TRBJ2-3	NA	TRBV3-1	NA	CASSDLPDTQYF	TGTGCCAGCAGCGATTTACCGGATACGCAGTATTTT
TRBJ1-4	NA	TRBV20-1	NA	CSASGLEKLFF	TGCAGTGCCTCCGGACTCGAAAAACTGTTTTTT
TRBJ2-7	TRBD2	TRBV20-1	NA	CSALLAGATYEQYF	TGCAGTGCCTTACTAGCGGGAGCTACTTACGAGCAGTACTTC
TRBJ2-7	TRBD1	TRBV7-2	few	CASSGVGGAAGYF	TGTGCCAGCAGCGGTGTAGGGGGCGCGGCCGGGTACTTC
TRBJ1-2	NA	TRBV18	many	CASSPAGVLGYTF	TGTGCCAGCTCACCAGCAGGGGTTCTTGGCTACACCTTC
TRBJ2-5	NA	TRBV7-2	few	CASTPGEKETQYF	TGTGCCAGCACCCCGGGGGAGAAAGAGACCCAGTACTTC
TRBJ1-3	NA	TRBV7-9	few	CASSSKGSDSGNTIYF	TGTGCCAGCAGCTCCAAGGGATCAGACTCTGGAAACACCATATATTTT
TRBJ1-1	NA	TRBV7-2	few	CASRITGNTEAFF	TGTGCCAGCAGGATTACAGGGAACACTGAAGCTTTCTTT
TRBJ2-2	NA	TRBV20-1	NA	CSARFNIGELFF	TGCAGTGCCCGGTTTAATATCGGGGAGCTGTTTTTT
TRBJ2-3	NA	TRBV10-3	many	CAIRDSSRTDTQYF	TGTGCCATCAGGGACAGTTCCCGCACAGATACGCAGTATTTT
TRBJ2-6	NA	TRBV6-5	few	CASSYDSGANVLTF	TGTGCCAGCAGTTACGACTCTGGGGCCAACGTCCTGACTTTC
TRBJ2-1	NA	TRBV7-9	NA	CASSRQAVIQGNEQFF	TGTGCCAGCAGTAGGCAGGCCGTAATTCAAGGCAATGAGCAGTTCTTC
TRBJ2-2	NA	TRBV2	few	CASCRQGGDTGELFF	TGTGCCAGCTGTAGACAAGGGGGAGACACCGGGGAGCTGTTTTTT
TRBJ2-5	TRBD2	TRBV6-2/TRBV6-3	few	CASTRAGGLETQYF	TGTGCCAGCACCCGAGCGGGGGGCTTGGAGACCCAGTACTTC
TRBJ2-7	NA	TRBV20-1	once	CSARPVGAYEQYF	TGCAGTGCTAGACCCGTCGGCGCCTACGAGCAGTACTTC
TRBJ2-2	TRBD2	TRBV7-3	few	CASSSTAGGGTGELFF	TGTGCCAGCAGTTCAACTGCGGGAGGTGGCACCGGGGAGCTGTTTTTT
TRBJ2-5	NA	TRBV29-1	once	CSVDLWDSQETQYF	TGCAGCGTTGACCTCTGGGACTCCCAAGAGACCCAGTACTTC
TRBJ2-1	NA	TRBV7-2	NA	CASIFRGTKPNEQFF	TGTGCCAGCATTTTCCGCGGGACGAAACCCAATGAGCAGTTCTTC
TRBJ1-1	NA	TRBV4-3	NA	CASSPVVGGAEAFF	TGCGCCAGCAGCCCGGTTGTGGGGGGGGCTGAAGCTTTCTTT
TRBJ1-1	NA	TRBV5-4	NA	CASSLRWGLYTEAFF	TGTGCCAGCAGCTTGAGGTGGGGGCTTTACACTGAAGCTTTCTTT
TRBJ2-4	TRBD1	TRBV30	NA	CAWSRGLGKNIQYF	TGTGCCTGGAGTAGGGGGCTGGGCAAAAACATTCAGTACTTC
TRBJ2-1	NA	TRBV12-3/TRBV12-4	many	CASSDRSSYNEQFF	TGTGCCAGCAGCGACAGGAGCTCCTACAATGAGCAGTTCTTC
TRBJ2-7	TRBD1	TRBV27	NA	CASSPFGDRGTYEQYF	TGTGCCAGCAGTCCCTTCGGCGACAGGGGCACCTACGAGCAGTACTTC
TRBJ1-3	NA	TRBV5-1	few	CASSSLQGPGNTIYF	TGCGCCAGCAGCTCACTACAGGGTCCTGGAAACACCATATATTTT